This TCR beta chain was identified during a study of long-term antiretroviral therapy in people with HIV. Germline lookup yields CDR1 MGHRA and CDR2 YSYEKL. The CDR3 extends over 16 amino acids. The V end was cut by 0 bases, the J end by 0 bases, with 9 bases between. Worth noting for this clone: Its antigen is unidentified.

Version v3.0 of the immunoSEQ assay was performed at survey level. The sequencing target was about 35,000-55,000 T-cell genomes per sample. The data were produced by immunoSEQ multiplex PCR, yet TCRdb's version contains in-frame clones alone and is incomplete. The sample holds roughly 24,000 clones, 85% seen once. Study findings and constraints: Repertoires from HIV showed CDR3 length ranges narrower than those of controls. Regardless of time point, clones expanded before ART dominated the repertoire.

The input for sequencing was unsorted PBMCs, taken 1.6 years after starting antiretroviral therapy. The chain joins TRBV4-1 to TRBJ1-5, with D hard to call. This sequence was found in a man aged 35 to 55 with HIV. Here the CDR3 reads CASSQDGYNSNQPQHF. The DNA of the CDR3 is TGCGCCAGCAGCCAAGATGGCTACAATAGCAATCAGCCCCAGCATTTT.